Each of the 13 T cell receptor beta chains below was sequenced from the same sample in a study of shared clonotypes between healthy human individuals. Clones were read by immunoSEQ multiplex PCR, and TCRdb kept only the in-frame ones, dropping some. The data show 2 million to 2.5 million clones, with about 94% seen just once and roughly 0.13% held by the top ten. The source material was naive CD4+ T cells sorted from blood. Subset here: CD45RA+ positively selected. Receptors were obtained from a man younger than 35 in good health.

The chain recombines TRBV5-1 with TRBJ1-2, with no clear D. The CDR3 extends over 13 amino acids. Germline loops: CDR1 SGHRS, CDR2 YFSETQ. Trimming removed 9 bases at V and 2 bases at J, with 14 bases between. The CDR3, as DNA: TGCGCCACCGGCCCCGGATCAAACTATGGCTACACCTTC. This gives the protein CATGPGSNYGYTF.

This rearrangement joins TRBV7-9 to TRBJ1-5, with D possibly matching TRBD1 (5 bases). Looked up from germline, CDR1 is SEHNR and CDR2 is FQNEAQ (reference sequence). The CDR3 length is 16 residues. Trimming left V 5 bases short and J 2 bases short, with 16 bases between. CDR3 protein: CASSRDWGKGNQPQHF. The CDR3 DNA reads as TGTGCCAGCAGCCGTGACTGGGGGAAAGGCAATCAGCCCCAGCATTTT.

The J gene is TRBJ1-1, the V gene TRBV5-1; no firm D call. The germline CDR1 and CDR2 sequences are SGHRS and YFSETQ. The V end was cut by 0 bases, the J end by 6 bases, with 12 bases between. This CDR3 is built from 14 residues. CDR3 in DNA: TGCGCCAGCAGCTTGGCAAGGGAGGGCGCTGAAGCTTTCTTT. It codes for CASSLAREGAEAFF.

A remark on this clone: An end of the junction differs from the germline gene, which may be a read error. The chain uses TRBV2 and TRBJ2-2; D is unresolved. The V gene's germline CDR1 is SNHLY and CDR2 FYNNEI. CDR3 size: 14 residues. This CDR3 is CASSNSRNTEELFF. CDR3 coding DNA: TGTGCCAGCAGCAACAGTAGGAACACCGAGGAGCTGTTTTTT.

In this sample, this clone turned up once. The CDR3 region has the DNA TGCGCCAGCAGTGAGTCCCCAGGGGTGGGAGTCATTCAGTACTTC. Its translation is CASSESPGVGVIQYF. The chain recombines TRBV10-2 with TRBJ2-4; D perhaps matches TRBD1 (6 bases). Trimming pared 0 bases from V and 9 bases from J, leaving 15 bases between. The CDR3 extends over 15 amino acids. CDR1 WSHSY and CDR2 SAAADI come from the germline V gene.

This clone came up once. Other DNA sequences in the sample encode the same CDR3. The chain uses TRBV10-3 and TRBJ1-2, with 8 bases identical to TRBD1. V was pared by 4 bases and J by 6 bases, with 1 base of the junction left unmatched. The CDR3 runs to 12 residues. CDR1 and CDR2 from the germline V gene are ENHRY and SYGVKD. The chain's CDR3 is CAISATGDGYTF. CDR3 nucleotides: TGTGCCATCAGTGCGACAGGGGATGGCTACACCTTC.

The chain has TRBV7-9 and TRBJ1-6, with D tentatively TRBD1 (5 bases). V was cut by 1 base and J by 6 bases, with 10 bases left in between. The length of the CDR3 is 15 residues. Germline V gives CDR1 SEHNR, CDR2 FQNEAQ (reference sequence). The DNA of the CDR3 is TGTGCCAGCAGCTTAGTGTCGGGACCTAATTCACCCCTCCACTTT. It is translated as CASSLVSGPNSPLHF.

The chain couples TRBV18 to TRBJ1-6, with D maybe TRBD1 (5 bases). The CDR3 runs 15 residues. V lost 1 base and J 6 bases, leaving 10 bases between the germline ends. The germline gives CDR1 KGHSH, CDR2 LQKENI. The CDR3 region is CASSPLRDFNSPLHF. The CDR3 nucleotides read TGTGCCAGCTCACCACTCCGGGACTTTAATTCACCCCTCCACTTT.

The rearrangement joins TRBV30 to TRBJ1-2; tentative D call: TRBD1 (5 bases). The ends were cut back, 0 bases at V and 5 bases at J, with 13 bases in the middle. Germline V gives CDR1 GTSNPN, CDR2 SVGIG (reference sequence). The CDR3 spans 14 residues. DNA of the CDR3: TGTGCCTGGAGTGTATCCAAGCGGGGGTATGGCTACACCTTC. Protein sequence: CAWSVSKRGYGYTF.

The rearrangement links TRBV5-1 to TRBJ2-5, with D perhaps matching TRBD1 (6 bases). V lost 1 base, J lost 5 bases, and 9 bases lay in between. There are 13 residues in the CDR3. Germline-derived CDR1 and CDR2 are SGHRS and YFSETQ. CDR3 in DNA: TGCGCCAGCAGCTTGAATCAGGGGGAGACCCAGTACTTC. It codes for CASSLNQGETQYF.

The chain recombines TRBV7-8 with TRBJ1-2; TRBD1 is a possible D gene (5 bases). The CDR3 spans 15 residues. Per germline, CDR1 SGHVS and CDR2 FQNEAQ. Trimming removed 5 bases from V and 0 bases from J, with 13 bases in between. In DNA, the CDR3 is TGTGCCAGCAGCGCAAGACAGATGACTAACTATGGCTACACCTTC. It translates to CASSARQMTNYGYTF. The whole variable domain, remainder taken from reference TRBV7-8 and TRBJ1-2, is GAGVSQSPRYKVAKRGQDVALRCDPISGHVSLFWYQQALGQGPEFLTYFQNEAQLDKSGLPSDRFFAERPEGSVSTLKIQRTQQEDSAVYLCASSARQMTNYGYTFGSGTRLTVV.

The V and J genes are TRBV29-1 and TRBJ1-4, with D tentatively TRBD1 (5 bases). The CDR3 is made up of 12 amino acids. With 5 bases removed from V and 7 bases from J, the gap between germline ends came to 11 bases. Germline V gene data show CDR1 as SQVTM and CDR2 as ANQGSEA. The CDR3 reads CSVRRGSEKLFF. CDR3 bases: TGCAGCGTTAGGAGGGGATCTGAAAAACTGTTTTTT.

The chain has TRBV7-9 and TRBJ2-3; weak D call: TRBD2 (5 bases). V lost 5 bases, J lost 2 bases, and 17 bases lay in between. The CDR3 consists of 16 residues. Germline CDR1 reads SEHNR; CDR2 reads FQNEAQ (reference sequence). CDR3 bases: TGTGCCAGCAGCCACCCATCCGGCGGGTCCACAGATACGCAGTATTTT. Translated, it gives CASSHPSGGSTDTQYF.